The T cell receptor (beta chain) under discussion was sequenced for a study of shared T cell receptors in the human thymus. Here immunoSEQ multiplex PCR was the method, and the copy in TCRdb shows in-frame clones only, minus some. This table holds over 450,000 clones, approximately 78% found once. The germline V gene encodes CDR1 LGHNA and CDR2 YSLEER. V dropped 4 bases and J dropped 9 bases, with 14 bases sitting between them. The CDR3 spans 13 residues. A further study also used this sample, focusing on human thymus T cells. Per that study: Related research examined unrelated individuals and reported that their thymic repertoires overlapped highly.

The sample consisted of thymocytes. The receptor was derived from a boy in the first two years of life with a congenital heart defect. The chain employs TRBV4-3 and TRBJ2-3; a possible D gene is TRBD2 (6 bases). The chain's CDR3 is CASSRTPGRTQYF. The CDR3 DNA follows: TGCGCCAGCAGCCGCACCCCAGGGAGGACGCAGTATTTT.